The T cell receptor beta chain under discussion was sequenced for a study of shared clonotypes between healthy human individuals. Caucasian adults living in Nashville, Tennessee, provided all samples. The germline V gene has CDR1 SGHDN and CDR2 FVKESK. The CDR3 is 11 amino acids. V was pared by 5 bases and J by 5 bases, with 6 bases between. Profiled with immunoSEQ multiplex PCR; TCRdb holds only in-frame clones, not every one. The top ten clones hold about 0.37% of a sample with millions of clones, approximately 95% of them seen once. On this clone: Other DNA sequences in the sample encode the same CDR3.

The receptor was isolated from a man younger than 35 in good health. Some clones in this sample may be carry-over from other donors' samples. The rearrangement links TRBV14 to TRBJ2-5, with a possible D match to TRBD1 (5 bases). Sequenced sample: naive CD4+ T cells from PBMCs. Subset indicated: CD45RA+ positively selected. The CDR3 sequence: CASSSGETQYF. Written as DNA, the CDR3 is TGTGCCAGCAGCTCAGGGGAGACCCAGTACTTC.